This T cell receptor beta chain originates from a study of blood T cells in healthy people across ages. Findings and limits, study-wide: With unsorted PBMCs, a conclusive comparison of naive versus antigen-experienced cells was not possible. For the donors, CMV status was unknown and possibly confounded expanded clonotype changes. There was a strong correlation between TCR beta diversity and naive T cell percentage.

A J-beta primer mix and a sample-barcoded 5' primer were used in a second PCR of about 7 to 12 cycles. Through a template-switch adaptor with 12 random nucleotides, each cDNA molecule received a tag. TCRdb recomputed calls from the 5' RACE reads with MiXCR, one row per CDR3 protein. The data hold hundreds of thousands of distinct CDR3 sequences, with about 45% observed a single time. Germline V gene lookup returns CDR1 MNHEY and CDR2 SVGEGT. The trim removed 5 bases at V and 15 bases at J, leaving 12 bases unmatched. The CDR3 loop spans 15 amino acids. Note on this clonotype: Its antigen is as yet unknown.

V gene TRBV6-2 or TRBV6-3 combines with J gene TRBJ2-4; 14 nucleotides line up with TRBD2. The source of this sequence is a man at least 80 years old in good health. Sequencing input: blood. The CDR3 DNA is TGTGCCAGCAGTCCCAACCCCGGGACTAGCGGGAGTCTGTACTTC. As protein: CASSPNPGTSGSLYF.